These T cell receptor beta chains were read from a single sample in a study of regulatory T cells in long-lasting Graves disease. TCRdb recomputed calls from the multiplex PCR reads with MiXCR, one row per CDR3 protein. The sample contains about 470,000 distinct CDR3 sequences, roughly 20% of which appear only once. The specimen comprised peripheral blood mononuclear cells (PBMCs), sampled when the disease was refractory, from a patient treated with antithyroid drugs. The origin of the receptors is a female donor with Graves disease. Each CDR3 is given with its conserved first and last residue. The D gene is left open where the match is weak. Expanded clones are given a class, and other clones once, few, many or no size at all.

d_gene | j_gene | abundance | v_gene | CDR3aa | CDR3nt
TRBD2 | TRBJ2-5 | - | TRBV6-5 | CASSYSGSGGGRRETQYF | TGTGCCAGCAGTTACTCGGGGTCAGGCGGGGGAAGACGAGAGACCCAGTACTTC
- | TRBJ2-2 | many | TRBV28 | CASRGVAGELFF | TGTGCCAGCAGGGGGGTAGCCGGGGAGCTGTTTTTT
- | TRBJ2-7 | - | TRBV6-9 | CASSYSSAYEQYF | TGTGCCAGCAGTTACTCATCTGCCTACGAGCAGTACTTC
TRBD1 | TRBJ1-2 | - | TRBV6-2/TRBV6-3 | CASSYPGGRSYTF | TGTGCCAGCAGTTACCCAGGGGGCAGGAGCTACACCTTC
- | TRBJ1-3 | few | TRBV10-3 | CAISEEPSSGNTIYF | TGTGCCATCAGTGAGGAACCGAGCTCTGGAAACACCATATATTTT
TRBD1 | TRBJ2-7 | few | TRBV12-3/TRBV12-4 | CASSREGQGFFYEQYF | TGTGCCAGCAGTCGAGAAGGACAGGGATTTTTCTACGAGCAGTACTTC
TRBD1 | TRBJ2-7 | many | TRBV5-1 | CASSLATGQSYEQYF | TGCGCCAGCAGCTTGGCGACGGGACAGAGCTACGAGCAGTACTTC
TRBD1 | TRBJ2-7 | many | TRBV11-2 | CASSLFFLMDRDSYEQYF | TGTGCCAGCAGCTTATTTTTTCTCATGGACAGGGACTCCTACGAGCAGTACTTC
- | TRBJ2-6 | - | TRBV29-1 | CSVDTGMGANVLTF | TGCAGCGTTGATACGGGTATGGGGGCCAACGTCCTGACTTTC
- | TRBJ2-7 | few | TRBV3-1 | CASSQDRYSYEQYF | TGTGCCAGCAGCCAAGACAGGTATTCCTACGAGCAGTACTTC
- | TRBJ1-5 | many | TRBV2 | CASSESDSSNQPQHF | TGTGCCAGCAGTGAATCGGACAGCTCCAATCAGCCCCAGCATTTT
- | TRBJ1-4 | - | TRBV4-1 | CASSQPETGILNEKLFF | TGCGCCAGCAGCCAACCCGAGACCGGGATCCTCAATGAAAAACTGTTTTTT
- | TRBJ1-2 | many | TRBV19 | CASSIVARDKGYGYTF | TGTGCCAGTAGTATAGTCGCCCGGGACAAAGGCTATGGCTACACCTTC
- | TRBJ2-4 | few | TRBV29-1 | CSVDLAKNIQYF | TGCAGCGTTGATCTAGCCAAAAACATTCAGTACTTC
TRBD1 | TRBJ1-1 | many | TRBV2 | CASYRDRGVKTEAFF | TGTGCCAGCTACCGGGACAGAGGAGTCAAAACTGAAGCTTTCTTT
- | TRBJ2-7 | many | TRBV7-8 | CASSSYLRSYEQYF | TGTGCCAGCAGCTCCTACCTCCGTTCCTACGAGCAGTACTTC
- | TRBJ2-1 | many | TRBV2 | CATLLVIEQFF | TGTGCCACCTTACTAGTAATTGAGCAGTTCTTC
- | TRBJ2-6 | many | TRBV2 | CASSRDISGANVLTF | TGTGCCAGCAGTCGGGACATCTCTGGGGCCAACGTCCTGACTTTC
- | TRBJ1-4 | - | TRBV4-1 | CASSQVGTVNEKLFF | TGCGCCAGCAGCCAAGTGGGGACGGTTAATGAAAAACTGTTTTTT
TRBD1 | TRBJ2-3 | - | TRBV7-8 | CASNHFRTGVSDTQYF | TGTGCCAGCAACCATTTCCGGACAGGGGTTTCAGATACGCAGTATTTT
TRBD1 | TRBJ1-1 | - | TRBV6-5 | CASSYSTGEAFF | TGTGCCAGCAGTTACTCGACAGGGGAAGCTTTCTTT
- | TRBJ2-6 | few | TRBV27 | CASRRQASGANVLTF | TGTGCCAGCAGACGACAGGCCTCTGGGGCCAACGTCCTGACTTTC
- | TRBJ2-7 | few | TRBV19 | CASTGNPLGYEQYF | TGTGCCAGTACCGGGAACCCTTTAGGCTACGAGCAGTACTTC
- | TRBJ2-2 | - | TRBV6-4 | CASSDEERHRGKGNTGELFF | TGTGCCAGCAGTGACGAGGAAAGGCATAGGGGGAAGGGGAACACCGGGGAGCTGTTTTTT
- | TRBJ2-2 | many | TRBV6-5 | CASSYSTARAGELFF | TGTGCCAGCAGTTACTCGACAGCGCGCGCCGGGGAGCTGTTTTTT
TRBD2 | TRBJ2-7 | many | TRBV12-3/TRBV12-4 | CASREGSGYEQYF | TGTGCCAGCCGGGAGGGTAGCGGCTACGAGCAGTACTTC
- | TRBJ2-2 | many | TRBV30 | CAGTDTGELFF | TGTGCCGGGACGGACACGGGGGAGCTGTTTTTT
- | TRBJ2-7 | few | TRBV6-2/TRBV6-3 | CASTHLASPTREQYF | TGTGCCAGCACCCACCTGGCGTCTCCAACCCGGGAGCAGTACTTC
TRBD1 | TRBJ2-7 | once | TRBV29-1 | CSILKDRGGSPYEQYF | TGCAGCATCTTGAAGGACAGGGGAGGCTCCCCCTACGAGCAGTACTTC
- | TRBJ1-2 | many | TRBV20-1 | CSARGDRRSGYTF | TGCAGTGCTAGAGGCGACAGGCGAAGTGGCTACACCTTC
- | TRBJ2-7 | many | TRBV7-2 | CASSNRRGRSSYEQYF | TGTGCCAGCAGCAACCGACGGGGGCGAAGCTCCTACGAGCAGTACTTC
- | TRBJ1-4 | - | TRBV15 | CATSRVGRPNEKLFF | TGTGCCACCAGCAGAGTAGGCAGGCCCAATGAAAAACTGTTTTTT
TRBD1 | TRBJ2-7 | - | TRBV24-1 | CATSDSRDRAFSSYEQYF | TGTGCCACCAGTGACTCCCGGGACAGGGCGTTTAGCTCCTACGAGCAGTACTTC
- | TRBJ2-1 | - | TRBV5-1 | CASSLELGARGNEQFF | TGCGCCAGCAGCTTGGAACTGGGGGCGCGGGGCAATGAGCAGTTCTTC
- | TRBJ1-1 | many | TRBV28 | CASSASAFIEAFF | TGTGCCAGCAGTGCCTCAGCTTTTATTGAAGCTTTCTTT
TRBD1 | TRBJ1-4 | - | TRBV18 | CASFSRQGARRVSFF | TGTGCCAGCTTTTCGAGACAGGGGGCGAGAAGGGTATCGTTTTTT
- | TRBJ2-7 | - | TRBV7-6 | CASSLGADFYEQYF | TGTGCCAGCAGCTTAGGAGCAGATTTCTACGAGCAGTACTTC
TRBD1 | TRBJ2-7 | many | TRBV6-1 | CASSQTGVYNEQYF | TGTGCCAGCAGTCAGACAGGGGTTTATAACGAGCAGTACTTC
TRBD2 | TRBJ2-1 | - | TRBV4-1 | CASSPLGLVYNEQFF | TGCGCCAGCAGCCCCCTGGGACTAGTATACAATGAGCAGTTCTTC
TRBD1 | TRBJ1-4 | - | TRBV20-1 | CSASRTGAAEKMFF | TGCAGTGCTAGTCGGACAGGAGCTGCCGAAAAAATGTTTTTT
- | TRBJ2-7 | - | TRBV7-6 | CASSSRDGKGREQYF | TGTGCCAGCAGCAGCCGGGACGGGAAAGGTAGAGAGCAGTACTTC
- | TRBJ2-6 | - | TRBV5-1 | CASSVRTPDSSGANVLTF | TGCGCCAGCAGCGTGAGGACACCCGATTCCTCTGGGGCCAACGTCCTGACTTTC
- | TRBJ2-5 | - | TRBV12-3/TRBV12-4 | CASSRLAETQYF | TGTGCCAGCAGCAGATTAGCGGAGACCCAGTACTTC
TRBD2 | TRBJ2-1 | few | TRBV20-1 | CSAKRAGVSMHEQFF | TGCAGTGCTAAACGAGCGGGAGTTTCCATGCATGAGCAGTTCTTC
- | TRBJ2-7 | - | TRBV12-3/TRBV12-4 | CASSLSWESRYEQYF | TGTGCCAGCAGTTTAAGTTGGGAAAGCCGCTACGAGCAGTACTTC
- | TRBJ1-4 | - | TRBV7-9 | CASSLYLGREAEKLFF | TGTGCCAGCAGCTTATACCTTGGACGGGAAGCTGAAAAACTGTTTTTT
TRBD2 | TRBJ2-2 | few | TRBV27 | CASIGTSGRTGVGELFF | TGTGCCAGCATTGGGACTAGCGGGAGAACAGGGGTCGGGGAGCTGTTTTTT
- | TRBJ2-7 | many | TRBV28 | CASSPLSGYLLYF | TGTGCCAGCAGCCCCCTTTCAGGTTATTTGCTGTACTTC
TRBD2 | TRBJ2-7 | - | TRBV14 | CASSQAPGLAGAGYEQYF | TGTGCCAGCAGCCAAGCCCCGGGACTAGCGGGAGCGGGCTACGAGCAGTACTTC
- | TRBJ1-5 | many | TRBV6-2/TRBV6-3 | CASSEGPFPNQPQHF | TGTGCCAGCAGTGAAGGTCCCTTTCCCAACCAGCCCCAGCATTTT
TRBD2 | TRBJ2-5 | many | TRBV6-1 | CASTSGPQGEETQYF | TGTGCCTCGACTAGCGGGCCGCAGGGAGAAGAGACCCAGTACTTC
- | TRBJ1-1 | few | TRBV29-1 | CSDGGVGAFF | TGCAGCGATGGGGGGGTTGGAGCTTTCTTT
- | TRBJ1-1 | many | TRBV11-1 | CASSLIGVANTEAFF | TGTGCCAGCAGCTTAATCGGGGTCGCGAACACTGAAGCTTTCTTT
- | TRBJ1-1 | few | TRBV20-1 | CSARDLLTANTEAFF | TGCAGTGCTAGAGATCTCCTTACTGCGAACACTGAAGCTTTCTTT
- | TRBJ2-1 | - | TRBV5-5 | CASSLSALHEQFF | TGTGCCAGCAGCCTGTCCGCCTTACATGAGCAGTTCTTC
- | TRBJ2-1 | many | TRBV2 | CASTIVSSGGEQFF | TGTGCCAGCACCATAGTATCGTCGGGTGGAGAGCAGTTCTTC
- | TRBJ1-1 | few | TRBV25-1 | CASSVTREGKAFF | TGTGCCAGCAGTGTCACGCGAGAGGGGAAAGCTTTCTTT